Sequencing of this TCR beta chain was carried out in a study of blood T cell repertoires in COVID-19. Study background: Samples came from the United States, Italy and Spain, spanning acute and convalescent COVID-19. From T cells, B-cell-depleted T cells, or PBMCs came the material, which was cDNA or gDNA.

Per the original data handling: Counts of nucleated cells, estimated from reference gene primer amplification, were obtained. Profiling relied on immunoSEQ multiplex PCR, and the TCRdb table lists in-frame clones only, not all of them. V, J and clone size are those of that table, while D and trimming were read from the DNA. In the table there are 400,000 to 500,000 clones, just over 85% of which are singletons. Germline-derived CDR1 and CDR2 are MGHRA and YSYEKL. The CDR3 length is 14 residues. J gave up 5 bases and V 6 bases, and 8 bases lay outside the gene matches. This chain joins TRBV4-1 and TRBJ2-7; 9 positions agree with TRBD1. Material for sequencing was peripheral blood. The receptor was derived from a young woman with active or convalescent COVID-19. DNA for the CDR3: TGCGCCAGCAGACCAACAGGGGGCTCTGACGAGCAGTACTTC. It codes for CASRPTGGSDEQYF.